One sample yielded the 21 T cell receptor beta chains listed below, sequenced in a study of cytomegalovirus exposure and HLA in healthy donors. Both 60 Vbeta primers and 13 Jbeta primers went into the PCR. Clones were sequenced by immunoSEQ multiplex PCR, and TCRdb holds only the in-frame ones, with some missing. This sample has about 220,000 clones, with more than 60% found just once. The sample taken for sequencing was PBMCs. The receptors derive from a woman aged 30 to 39 in good health and CMV-seronegative.

V usage is TRBV30 and J usage is TRBJ2-1; possible D gene TRBD2, 5 bases. The CDR3 has 14 amino acids. Germline CDR1 reads GTSNPN; CDR2 reads SVGIG (reference sequence). The CDR3 DNA sequence: TGTGCATCACATGGGGAGCGGAGTGTGTGGGAGCAGTTCTTC. Residues: CASHGERSVWEQFF.

The chain carries TRBV11-3 and TRBJ2-7; a possible D gene is TRBD2 (6 bases). Germline lookup yields CDR1 SGHNT and CDR2 YENEEA. This CDR3 region has 14 residues. V gave up 4 bases and J gave up 0 bases, with 10 bases separating them. CDR3 sequence reads: CASSWGVSSYEQYF. The CDR3 DNA reads TGTGCCAGCAGCTGGGGGGTCAGCTCCTACGAGCAGTACTTC. The full variable domain, completed using reference TRBV11-3 and TRBJ2-7, is EAGVVQSPRYKIIEKKQPVAFWCNPISGHNTLYWYLQNLGQGPELLIRYENEEAVDDSQLPKDRFSAERLKGVDSTLKIQPAELGDSAVYLCASSWGVSSYEQYFGPGTRLTVT.

This chain connects TRBV5-1 to TRBJ2-1; the match to TRBD2 covers 12 bases. CDR1 and CDR2 (germline): SGHRS, YFSETQ. This CDR3 spans 15 amino acids. V trimming: 4 bases; J trimming: 8 bases; junction bases outside the gene matches: 7. CDR3 DNA sequence: TGCGCCAGCAGCCAGACTAGCGGGAGTTGGGATGAGCAGTTCTTC. Protein: CASSQTSGSWDEQFF. The entire variable domain, with the rest obtained from reference TRBV5-1 and TRBJ2-1, is as follows: KAGVTQTPRYLIKTRGQQVTLSCSPISGHRSVSWYQQTPGQGLQFLFEYFSETQRNKGNFPGRFSGRQFSNSRSEMNVSTLELGDSALYLCASSQTSGSWDEQFFGPGTRLTVL.

V usage is TRBV4-2 and J usage is TRBJ2-1, with 9 bases that match TRBD2. Trimming at V came to 0 bases and at J to 7 bases, leaving 7 bases not matched to a gene. The CDR3 spans 16 residues. Germline values: CDR1 LGHNA, CDR2 YNFKEQ. CDR3 nucleotides: TGTGCCAGCAGCCAAGATTGGATAGCGGGGGATAATGAGCAGTTCTTC. Protein: CASSQDWIAGDNEQFF.

V usage is TRBV7-8 and J usage is TRBJ2-4; TRBD2 matches at 16 bases. V gave up 2 bases and J gave up 7 bases; unmatched junction bases: 8. The CDR3 consists of 18 residues. Germline V gene lookup returns CDR1 SGHVS and CDR2 FQNEAQ. DNA for the CDR3: TGTGCCAGCAGCTTAACTTCCGGGACTAGCGGGAGGGCCAACATTCAGTACTTC. Encoded protein: CASSLTSGTSGRANIQYF.

A word on this clone: The germline gene is not matched at one end of the junction; a read error may be the cause. This chain connects TRBV6-1 to TRBJ2-5, with 10 bases identical to TRBD2. There are 18 residues in the CDR3. Germline-derived CDR1 and CDR2 are MNHNS and SASEGT. The CDR3 spells CAISDLGLSGGSQETQYF. For the CDR3, the DNA is TGTGCCATCAGTGATCTCGGGCTTAGCGGGGGGTCCCAAGAGACCCAGTACTTC.

This rearrangement joins TRBV20-1 to TRBJ2-2; D is undetermined. Germline V gives CDR1 DFQATT, CDR2 SNEGSKA (reference sequence). With 6 bases removed from V and 8 bases from J, the gap between germline ends came to 10 bases. This CDR3 comprises 11 residues. The CDR3 reads CSAPSTGELFF. The CDR3 region has the DNA TGCAGTGCCCCTAGTACGGGGGAGCTGTTTTTT.

The chain employs TRBV7-9 and TRBJ2-1; 16 bases match TRBD2. CDR1 SEHNR and CDR2 FQNEAQ come from the germline V gene (reference sequence). The CDR3 has 18 residues. Trimming cost V 1 base and J 6 bases; bases outside gene matches: 6. As DNA, the CDR3 is TGTGCCAGCAGCTTAGGGGGACTAGCGGGAGGGAGAGGCAATGAGCAGTTCTTC. Encoded protein: CASSLGGLAGGRGNEQFF.

The chain links TRBV14 to TRBJ2-1; D ambiguous. The germline V gene has CDR1 SGHDN and CDR2 FVKESK. The length of the CDR3 is 12 residues. V was cut by 4 bases and J by 6 bases, with 7 bases left in between. The CDR3: CASSPRPNEQFF. The CDR3 region has the DNA TGTGCCAGCAGCCCGCGGCCCAATGAGCAGTTCTTC.

The V gene is TRBV21-1, the J gene TRBJ1-6; TRBD1, the table's D call, was not compared with the DNA. TRBV21-1 is assigned pseudogene status. The CDR3 has 15 amino acids. The CDR3 nucleotides are TGTGCCAGCAGTATACAGGGGGTGTGCAATTCACCCCTCCACTTT. Its translation is CASSIQGVCNSPLHF.

This chain links TRBV5-4 with TRBJ1-2; tentative D call: TRBD1 (5 bases). The germline CDR1 and CDR2 sequences are SGHNT and YYREEE (reference sequence). Between the trimmed V and J ends, which lost 2 bases and 6 bases, there was a span of 20 bases. The CDR3 extends over 16 amino acids. CDR3 region: CASSFFIAGTMDGYTF. For the CDR3, the DNA is TGTGCCAGCAGCTTTTTTATCGCCGGGACTATGGATGGCTACACCTTC.

The CDR3 nucleotides read TGTGCCAGCAGTTGGGTCGGAGGCACTGAAGCTTTCTTT. Amino acids: CASSWVGGTEAFF. The chain is built from TRBV27 and TRBJ1-1, with D hard to call. CDR3 length equals 13 residues. V lost 4 bases and J 4 bases, leaving 10 bases between the germline ends. Germline V gene data show CDR1 as MNHEY and CDR2 as SMNVEV (reference sequence).

The gene calls are TRBV27 and TRBJ2-1; TRBD2 is a possible D gene (5 bases). The germline gives CDR1 MNHEY, CDR2 SMNVEV (reference sequence). CDR3 size: 14 residues. Trimming took 8 bases from V and 6 from J, leaving 17 bases between them. The CDR3 protein is CASRVLGSGNEQFF. CDR3 sequence (DNA): TGTGCCAGCCGAGTTCTAGGGAGCGGCAATGAGCAGTTCTTC.

This chain links TRBV6-5 with TRBJ1-2; weak D call: TRBD1 (6 bases). V gave up 0 bases and J gave up 7 bases, with 12 bases separating them. Germline CDR1 MNHEY, CDR2 SVGAGI. The CDR3 totals 14 residues. CDR3 sequence: CASSYSHRVGGYTF. CDR3 sequence (DNA): TGTGCCAGCAGTTACTCGCACAGGGTTGGTGGCTACACCTTC.

V is TRBV7-2 and J is TRBJ2-2, with 8 bases fitting TRBD2. CDR3 length equals 15 residues. Germline CDR1 reads SGHTA; CDR2 reads FQGNSA. The J segment lost 5 bases and the V segment lost 2 bases, leaving 4 bases of the junction unmatched. The DNA of the CDR3 is TGTGCCAGCAGCTTAAGGGTAGCGGGGACCGGGGAGCTGTTTTTT. This translates into CASSLRVAGTGELFF.

The chain uses TRBV5-4 and TRBJ1-2; D is perhaps TRBD1 (6 bases). Germline assignment: CDR1 SGHNT and CDR2 YYREEE (reference sequence). The V gene lost 0 bases and the J gene lost 7 bases, with 13 bases spanning the gap. There are 14 residues in the CDR3. CDR3 sequence reads: CASSLGTGIGGYTF. DNA for the CDR3: TGTGCCAGCAGCTTGGGAACAGGGATCGGTGGCTACACCTTC.

The chain joins TRBV30 to TRBJ1-1; 7 bases are shared with TRBD1. The germline gives CDR1 GTSNPN, CDR2 SVGIG (reference sequence). CDR3 length equals 13 residues. After removal of 4 bases from V and 5 bases from J, the junction contained 7 bases not matched to a gene. In nucleotides, the CDR3 is TGTGCCTGGATGGCAGGGGGGTGGACTGAAGCTTTCTTT. The encoded protein is CAWMAGGWTEAFF. The full variable domain, its missing parts supplied by reference TRBV30 and TRBJ1-1, is SQTIHQWPATLVQPVGSPLSLECTVEGTSNPNLYWYRQAAGRGLQLLFYSVGIGQISSEVPQNLSASRPQDRQFILSSKKLLLSDSGFYLCAWMAGGWTEAFFGQGTRLTVV.

This clone has a handful of counts. Other nucleotide sequences from this sample produce the same CDR3. The chain recombines TRBV30 with TRBJ1-5; no clear D gene. The CDR3 runs 14 residues. CDR1 is GTSNPN and CDR2 is SVGIG in the germline V gene (reference sequence). V lost 0 bases and J 4 bases, leaving 10 bases between the germline ends. The CDR3 nucleotides read TGTGCCTGGAGTGTAGGTACGGGAAATCAGCCCCAGCATTTT. This codes for CAWSVGTGNQPQHF.

The CDR3, as DNA: TGTGCCACCAGCAGAGGGTCCGGGACAGGAGACTACGAGCAGTACTTC. Translation gives CATSRGSGTGDYEQYF. This rearrangement joins TRBV15 to TRBJ2-7; 8 bases are shared with TRBD1. Germline V CDR1 and CDR2: LNHNV, YYDKDF (reference sequence). This CDR3 has 16 residues. V was pared by 1 base and J by 3 bases, with 8 bases of the junction left unmatched.

The chain links TRBV6-1 to TRBJ2-7, with 9 positions matching TRBD1. In germline, CDR1 is MNHNS, CDR2 SASEGT. The trim removed 3 bases at V and 4 bases at J, leaving 10 bases unmatched. The CDR3 spans 16 residues. CDR3 loop: CASSDPVETGGYEQYF. The CDR3 region has the DNA TGTGCCAGCAGTGACCCAGTGGAGACAGGGGGATACGAGCAGTACTTC.

The chain recombines TRBV10-3 with TRBJ2-5; 9 positions match TRBD1. The germline gives CDR1 ENHRY, CDR2 SYGVKD. This CDR3 comprises 14 residues. The ends lost 6 bases at V and 4 bases at J; junction bases unmatched: 6. In DNA, the CDR3 is TGTGCCATCAGCCCGGGACAGGGCGGAGAGACCCAGTACTTC. Protein sequence: CAISPGQGGETQYF.